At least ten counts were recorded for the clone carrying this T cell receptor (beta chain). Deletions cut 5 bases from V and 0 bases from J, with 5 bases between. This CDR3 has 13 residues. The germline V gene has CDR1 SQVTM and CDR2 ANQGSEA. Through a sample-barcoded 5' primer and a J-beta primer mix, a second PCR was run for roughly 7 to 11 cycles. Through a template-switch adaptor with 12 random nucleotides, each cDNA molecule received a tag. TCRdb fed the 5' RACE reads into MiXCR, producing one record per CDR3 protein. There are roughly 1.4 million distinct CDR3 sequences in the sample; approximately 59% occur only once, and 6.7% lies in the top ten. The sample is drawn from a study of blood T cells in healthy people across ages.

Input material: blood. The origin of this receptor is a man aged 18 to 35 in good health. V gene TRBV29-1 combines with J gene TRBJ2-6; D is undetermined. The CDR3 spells CSVSSSGANVLTF. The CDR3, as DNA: TGCAGCGTTTCATCCTCTGGGGCCAACGTCCTGACTTTC.